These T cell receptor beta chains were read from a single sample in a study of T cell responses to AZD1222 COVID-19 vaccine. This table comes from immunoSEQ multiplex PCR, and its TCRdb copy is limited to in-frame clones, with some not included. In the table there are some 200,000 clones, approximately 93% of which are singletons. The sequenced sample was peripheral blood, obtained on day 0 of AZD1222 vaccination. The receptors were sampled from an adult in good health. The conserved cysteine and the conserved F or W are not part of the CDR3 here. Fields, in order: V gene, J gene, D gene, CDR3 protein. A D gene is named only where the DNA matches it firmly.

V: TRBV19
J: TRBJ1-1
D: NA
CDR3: ASSIFGNTEAF

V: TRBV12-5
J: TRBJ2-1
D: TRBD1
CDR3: ASGLVLLRDRRRVEQF

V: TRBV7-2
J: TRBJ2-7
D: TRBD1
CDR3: ASSLVGDSSYEQY

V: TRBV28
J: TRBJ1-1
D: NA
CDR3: ASTPQGTPNTEAF

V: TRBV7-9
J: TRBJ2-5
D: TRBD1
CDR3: ASSLAGTGQETQY

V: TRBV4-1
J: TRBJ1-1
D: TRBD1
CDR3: ASTSAFDREGTEAF

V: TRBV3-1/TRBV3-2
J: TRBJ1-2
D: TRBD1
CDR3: ASSQFRGQGFYGYT

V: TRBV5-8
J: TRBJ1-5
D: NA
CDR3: ASTLGRVNQPQH

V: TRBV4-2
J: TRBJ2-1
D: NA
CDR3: ASSQDLSGYNEQF

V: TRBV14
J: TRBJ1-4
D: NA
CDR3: ASTKGGGEKLF

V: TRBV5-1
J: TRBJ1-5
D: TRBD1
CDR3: ASSFGQGDQPQH

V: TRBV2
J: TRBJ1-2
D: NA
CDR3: ASCCSVGPGYT

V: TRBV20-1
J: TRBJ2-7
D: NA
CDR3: SASRADQGGYEQY

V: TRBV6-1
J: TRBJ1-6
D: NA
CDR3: ASSVPPGLGSSPLH

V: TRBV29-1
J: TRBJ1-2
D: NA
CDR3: SVEPGGDGYT

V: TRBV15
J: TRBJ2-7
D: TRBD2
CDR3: ATSRGGGSSYEQY

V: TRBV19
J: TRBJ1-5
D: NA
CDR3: ASGGFGNQPQH

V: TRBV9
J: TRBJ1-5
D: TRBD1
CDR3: ASSGGTDDQPQH

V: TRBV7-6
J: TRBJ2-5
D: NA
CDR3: ASSLDPSVRQETQY

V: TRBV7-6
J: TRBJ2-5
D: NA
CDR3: ASSLNRWGETGRETQY

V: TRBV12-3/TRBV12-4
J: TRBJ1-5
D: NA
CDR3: ASSYAENQPQH

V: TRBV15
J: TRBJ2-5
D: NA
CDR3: ATSRAGLTQETQY

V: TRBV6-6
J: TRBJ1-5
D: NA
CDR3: ASSRNRGQPQH

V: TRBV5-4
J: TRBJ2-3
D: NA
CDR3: ASSREDTQY

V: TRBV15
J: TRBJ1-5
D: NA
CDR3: ATSRVATVNSNQPQH

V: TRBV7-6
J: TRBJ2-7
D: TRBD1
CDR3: ASSPLTGGSYEQY

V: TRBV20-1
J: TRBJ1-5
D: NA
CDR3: SASKGGQPQH

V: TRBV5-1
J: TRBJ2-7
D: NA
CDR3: ASSEHYEQY

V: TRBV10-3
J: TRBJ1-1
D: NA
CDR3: AISAGIDTEAF

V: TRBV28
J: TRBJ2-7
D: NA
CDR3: ASSLWDTSGYEQY

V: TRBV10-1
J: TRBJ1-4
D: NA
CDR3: ASSDGTKLF

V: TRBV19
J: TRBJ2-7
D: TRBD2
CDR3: ASSIDSGSFIFNEQY

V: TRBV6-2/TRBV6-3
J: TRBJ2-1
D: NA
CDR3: ASSYYMLNNEQF

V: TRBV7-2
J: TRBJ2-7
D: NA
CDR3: ASSLRPEGAYEQY

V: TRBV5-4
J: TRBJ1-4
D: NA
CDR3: ASSLLGATNEKLF

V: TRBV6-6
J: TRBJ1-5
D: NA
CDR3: ASSYVSNQPQH

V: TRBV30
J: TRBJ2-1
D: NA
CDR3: AWSAYVGRAYNEQF

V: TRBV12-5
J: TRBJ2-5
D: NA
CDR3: ASGSHLTGRETQY

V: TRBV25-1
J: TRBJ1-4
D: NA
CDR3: ASSDPMFNEKLF

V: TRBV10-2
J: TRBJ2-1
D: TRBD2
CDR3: ASSESGLAGFISNEQF

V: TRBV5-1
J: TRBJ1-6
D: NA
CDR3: ASSLADTYNSPLH

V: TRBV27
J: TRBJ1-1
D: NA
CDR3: ASRGGGAYTEAF

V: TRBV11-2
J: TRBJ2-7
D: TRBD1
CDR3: ASSPTGPSYEQY

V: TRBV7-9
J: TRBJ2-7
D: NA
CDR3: ASSLQEVSYEQY

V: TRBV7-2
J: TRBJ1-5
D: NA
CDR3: ASSPWNSYGSDQPQH

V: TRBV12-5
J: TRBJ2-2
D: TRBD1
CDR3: ASGKGTGVAGELF

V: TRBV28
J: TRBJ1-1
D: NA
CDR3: ASSLTTEAF

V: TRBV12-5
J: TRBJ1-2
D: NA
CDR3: ASGHLGAGYGYT

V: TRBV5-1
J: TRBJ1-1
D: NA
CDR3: ASSYLGRNTEAF

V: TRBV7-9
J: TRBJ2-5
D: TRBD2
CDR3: ASSVTSGYQETQY